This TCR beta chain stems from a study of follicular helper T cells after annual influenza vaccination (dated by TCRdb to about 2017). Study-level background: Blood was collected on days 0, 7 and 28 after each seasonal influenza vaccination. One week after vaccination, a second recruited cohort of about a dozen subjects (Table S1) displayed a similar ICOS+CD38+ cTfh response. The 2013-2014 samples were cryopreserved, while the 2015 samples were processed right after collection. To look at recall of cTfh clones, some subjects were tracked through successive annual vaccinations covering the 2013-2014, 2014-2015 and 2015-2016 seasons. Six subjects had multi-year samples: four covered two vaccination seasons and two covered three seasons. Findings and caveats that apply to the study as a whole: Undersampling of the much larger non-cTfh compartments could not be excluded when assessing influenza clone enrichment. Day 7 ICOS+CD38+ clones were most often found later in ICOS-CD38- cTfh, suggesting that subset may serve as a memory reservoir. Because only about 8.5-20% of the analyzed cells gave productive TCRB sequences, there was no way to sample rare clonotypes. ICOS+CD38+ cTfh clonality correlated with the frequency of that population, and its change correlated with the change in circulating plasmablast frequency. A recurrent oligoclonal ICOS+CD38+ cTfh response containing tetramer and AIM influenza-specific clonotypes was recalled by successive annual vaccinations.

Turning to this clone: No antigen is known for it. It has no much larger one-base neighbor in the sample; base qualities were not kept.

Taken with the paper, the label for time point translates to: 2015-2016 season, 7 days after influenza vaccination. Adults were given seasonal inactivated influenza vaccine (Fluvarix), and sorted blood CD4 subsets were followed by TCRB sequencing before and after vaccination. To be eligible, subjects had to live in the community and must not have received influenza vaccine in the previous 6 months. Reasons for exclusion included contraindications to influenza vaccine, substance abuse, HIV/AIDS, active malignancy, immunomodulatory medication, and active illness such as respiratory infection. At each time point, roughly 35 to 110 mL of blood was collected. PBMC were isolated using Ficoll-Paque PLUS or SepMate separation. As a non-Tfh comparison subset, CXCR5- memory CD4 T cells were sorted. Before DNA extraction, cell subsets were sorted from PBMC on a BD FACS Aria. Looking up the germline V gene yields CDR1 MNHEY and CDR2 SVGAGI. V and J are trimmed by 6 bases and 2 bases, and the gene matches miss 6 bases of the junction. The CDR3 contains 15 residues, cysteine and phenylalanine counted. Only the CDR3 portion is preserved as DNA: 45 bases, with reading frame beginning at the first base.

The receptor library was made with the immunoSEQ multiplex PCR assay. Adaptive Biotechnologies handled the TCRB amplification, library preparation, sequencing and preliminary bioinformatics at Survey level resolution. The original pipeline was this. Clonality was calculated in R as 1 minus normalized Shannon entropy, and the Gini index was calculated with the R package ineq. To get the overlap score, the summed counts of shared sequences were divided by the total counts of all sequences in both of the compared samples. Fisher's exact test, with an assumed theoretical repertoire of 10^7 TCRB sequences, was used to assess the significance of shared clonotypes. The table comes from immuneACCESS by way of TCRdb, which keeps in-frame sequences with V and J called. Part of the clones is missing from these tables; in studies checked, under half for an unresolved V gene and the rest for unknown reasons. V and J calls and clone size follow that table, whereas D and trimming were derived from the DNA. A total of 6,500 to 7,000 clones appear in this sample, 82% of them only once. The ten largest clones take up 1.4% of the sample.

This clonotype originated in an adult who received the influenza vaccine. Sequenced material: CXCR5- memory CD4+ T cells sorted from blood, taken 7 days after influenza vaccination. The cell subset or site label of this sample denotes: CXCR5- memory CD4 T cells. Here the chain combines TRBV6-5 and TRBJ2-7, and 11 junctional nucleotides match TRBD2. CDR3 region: CASRGGTSGAYEQYF. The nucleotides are TGTGCCAGCAGAGGGGGGACTAGCGGAGCCTACGAGCAGTACTTC.